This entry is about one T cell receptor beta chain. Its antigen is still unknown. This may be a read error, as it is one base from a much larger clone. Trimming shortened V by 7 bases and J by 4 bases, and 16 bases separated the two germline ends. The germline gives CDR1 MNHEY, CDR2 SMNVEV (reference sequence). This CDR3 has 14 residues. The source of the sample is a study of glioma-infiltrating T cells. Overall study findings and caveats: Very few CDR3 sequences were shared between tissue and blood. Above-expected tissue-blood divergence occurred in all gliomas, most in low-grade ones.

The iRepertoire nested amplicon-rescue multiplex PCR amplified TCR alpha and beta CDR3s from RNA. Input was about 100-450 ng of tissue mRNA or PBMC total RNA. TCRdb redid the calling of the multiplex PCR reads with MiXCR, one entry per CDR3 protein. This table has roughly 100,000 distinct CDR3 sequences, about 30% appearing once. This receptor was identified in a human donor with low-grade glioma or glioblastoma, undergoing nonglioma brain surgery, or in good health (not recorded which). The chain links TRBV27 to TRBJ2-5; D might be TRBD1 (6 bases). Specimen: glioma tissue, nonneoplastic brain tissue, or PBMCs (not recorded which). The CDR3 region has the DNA TGTGCCAGCATGCCCTCAGGGGCAGCAGAGACCCAGTACTTC. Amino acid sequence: CASMPSGAAETQYF.